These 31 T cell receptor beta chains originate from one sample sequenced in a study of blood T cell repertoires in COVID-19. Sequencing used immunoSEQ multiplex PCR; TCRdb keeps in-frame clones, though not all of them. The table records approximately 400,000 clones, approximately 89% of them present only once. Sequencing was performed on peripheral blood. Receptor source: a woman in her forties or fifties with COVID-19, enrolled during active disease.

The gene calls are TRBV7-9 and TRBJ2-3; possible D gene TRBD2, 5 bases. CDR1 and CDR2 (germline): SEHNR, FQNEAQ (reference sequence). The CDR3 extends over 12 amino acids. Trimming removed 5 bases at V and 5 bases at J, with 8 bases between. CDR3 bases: TGTGCCAGCAGCCCAGGACTAGATACGCAGTATTTT. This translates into CASSPGLDTQYF.

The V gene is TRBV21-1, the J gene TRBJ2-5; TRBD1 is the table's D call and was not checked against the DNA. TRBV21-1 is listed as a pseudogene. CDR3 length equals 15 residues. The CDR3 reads CASSTGLQGGETQYF. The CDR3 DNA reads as TGTGCCAGCAGTACCGGGCTACAGGGTGGGGAGACCCAGTACTTC.

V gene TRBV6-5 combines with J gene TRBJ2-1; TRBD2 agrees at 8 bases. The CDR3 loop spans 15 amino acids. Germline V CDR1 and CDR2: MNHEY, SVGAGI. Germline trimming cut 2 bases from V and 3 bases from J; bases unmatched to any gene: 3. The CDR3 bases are TGTGCCAGCAGTTACCTCGGGGGGGACTACAATGAGCAGTTCTTC. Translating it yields CASSYLGGDYNEQFF.

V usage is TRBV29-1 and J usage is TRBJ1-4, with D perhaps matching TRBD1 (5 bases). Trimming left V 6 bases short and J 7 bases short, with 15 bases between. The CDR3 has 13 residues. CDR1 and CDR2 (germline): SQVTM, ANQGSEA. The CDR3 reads CSVVQGLGEKLFF. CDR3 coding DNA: TGCAGCGTCGTCCAGGGTCTCGGTGAAAAACTGTTTTTT.

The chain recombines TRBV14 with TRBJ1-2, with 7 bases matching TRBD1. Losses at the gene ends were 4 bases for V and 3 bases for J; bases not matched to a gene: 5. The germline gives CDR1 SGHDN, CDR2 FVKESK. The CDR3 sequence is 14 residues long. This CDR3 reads CASSPTTGYYGYTF. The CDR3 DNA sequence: TGTGCCAGCAGCCCGACGACAGGGTACTATGGCTACACCTTC. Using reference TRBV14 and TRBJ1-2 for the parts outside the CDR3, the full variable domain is EAGVTQFPSHSVIEKGQTVTLRCDPISGHDNLYWYRRVMGKEIKFLLHFVKESKQDESGMPNNRFLAERTGGTYSTLKVQPAELEDSGVYFCASSPTTGYYGYTFGSGTRLTVV.

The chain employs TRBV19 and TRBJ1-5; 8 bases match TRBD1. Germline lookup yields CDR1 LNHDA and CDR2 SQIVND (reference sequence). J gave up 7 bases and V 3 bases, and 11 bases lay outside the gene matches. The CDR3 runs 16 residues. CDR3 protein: CASSISYGQGVQPQHF. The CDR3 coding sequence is TGTGCCAGTAGTATCTCCTATGGACAGGGAGTACAGCCCCAGCATTTT. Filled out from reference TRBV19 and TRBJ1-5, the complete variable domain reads DGGITQSPKYLFRKEGQNVTLSCEQNLNHDAMYWYRQDPGQGLRLIYYSQIVNDFQKGDIAEGYSVSREKKESFPLTVTSAQKNPTAFYLCASSISYGQGVQPQHFGDGTRLSIL.

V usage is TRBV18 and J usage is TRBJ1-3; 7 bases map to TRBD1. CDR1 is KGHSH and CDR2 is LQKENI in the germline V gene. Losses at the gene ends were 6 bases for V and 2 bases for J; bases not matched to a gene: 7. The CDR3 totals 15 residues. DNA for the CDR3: TGTGCCAGCTCTCCAGGGACAGTCCCTGGAAACACCATATATTTT. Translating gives CASSPGTVPGNTIYF.

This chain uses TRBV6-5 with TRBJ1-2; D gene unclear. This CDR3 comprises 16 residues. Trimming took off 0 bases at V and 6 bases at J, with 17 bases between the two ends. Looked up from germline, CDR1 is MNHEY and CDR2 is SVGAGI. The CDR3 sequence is CASSYSPSGTRNGYTF. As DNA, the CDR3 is TGTGCCAGCAGTTACTCACCTTCAGGCACGCGCAATGGCTACACCTTC.

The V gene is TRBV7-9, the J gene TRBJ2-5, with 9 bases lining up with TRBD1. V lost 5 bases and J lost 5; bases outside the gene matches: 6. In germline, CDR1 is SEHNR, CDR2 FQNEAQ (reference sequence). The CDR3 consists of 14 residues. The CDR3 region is CASSRTGELETQYF. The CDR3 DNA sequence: TGTGCCAGCAGCCGGACAGGGGAGCTGGAGACCCAGTACTTC.

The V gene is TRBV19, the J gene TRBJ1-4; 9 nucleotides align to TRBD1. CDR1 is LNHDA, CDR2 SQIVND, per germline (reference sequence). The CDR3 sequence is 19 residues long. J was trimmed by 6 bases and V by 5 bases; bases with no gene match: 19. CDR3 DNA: TGTGCCAGTAGTTCCTCCCCAGCCTTAACAGGGGGCGCGCATGAAAAACTGTTTTTT. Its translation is CASSSSPALTGGAHEKLFF. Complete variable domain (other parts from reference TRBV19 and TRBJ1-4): DGGITQSPKYLFRKEGQNVTLSCEQNLNHDAMYWYRQDPGQGLRLIYYSQIVNDFQKGDIAEGYSVSREKKESFPLTVTSAQKNPTAFYLCASSSSPALTGGAHEKLFFGSGTQLSVL.

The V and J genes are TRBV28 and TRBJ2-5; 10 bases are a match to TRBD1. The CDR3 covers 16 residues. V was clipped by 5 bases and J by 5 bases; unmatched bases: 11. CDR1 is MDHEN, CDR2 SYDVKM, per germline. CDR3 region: CASSPGQGVRRETQYF. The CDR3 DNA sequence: TGTGCCAGCAGTCCCGGACAGGGGGTTCGTAGGGAGACCCAGTACTTC.

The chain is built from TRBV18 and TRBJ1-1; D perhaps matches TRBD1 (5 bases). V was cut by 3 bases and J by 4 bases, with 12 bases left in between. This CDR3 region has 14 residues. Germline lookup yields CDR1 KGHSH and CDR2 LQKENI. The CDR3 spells CASSPAGVLTEAFF. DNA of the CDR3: TGTGCCAGCTCACCGGCGGGGGTCCTCACTGAAGCTTTCTTT.

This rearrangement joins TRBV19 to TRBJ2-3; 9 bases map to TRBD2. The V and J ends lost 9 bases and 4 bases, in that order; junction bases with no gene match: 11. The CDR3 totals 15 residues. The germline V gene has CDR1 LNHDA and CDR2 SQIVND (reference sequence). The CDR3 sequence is CASREGLAGPDTQYF. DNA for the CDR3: TGTGCCAGCCGCGAGGGGCTAGCGGGGCCAGATACGCAGTATTTT. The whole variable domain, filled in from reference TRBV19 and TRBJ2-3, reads DGGITQSPKYLFRKEGQNVTLSCEQNLNHDAMYWYRQDPGQGLRLIYYSQIVNDFQKGDIAEGYSVSREKKESFPLTVTSAQKNPTAFYLCASREGLAGPDTQYFGPGTRLTVL.

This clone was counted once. CDR3 sequence: CAISDRRGAEAFF. For the CDR3, the DNA is TGTGCCATCAGTGATCGCAGGGGGGCTGAAGCTTTCTTT. The genes are TRBV10-3 and TRBJ1-1; 7 bases line up with TRBD1. The CDR3 runs to 13 residues. V lost 3 bases and J lost 6; bases outside the gene matches: 4. Germline CDR1 and CDR2: ENHRY and SYGVKD.

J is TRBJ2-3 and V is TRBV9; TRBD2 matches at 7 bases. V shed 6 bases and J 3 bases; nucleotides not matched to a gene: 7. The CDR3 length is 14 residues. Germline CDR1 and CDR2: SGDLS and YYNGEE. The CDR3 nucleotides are TGTGCCAGCAAGAAAGCGGGGCCTACAGATACGCAGTATTTT. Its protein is CASKKAGPTDTQYF.

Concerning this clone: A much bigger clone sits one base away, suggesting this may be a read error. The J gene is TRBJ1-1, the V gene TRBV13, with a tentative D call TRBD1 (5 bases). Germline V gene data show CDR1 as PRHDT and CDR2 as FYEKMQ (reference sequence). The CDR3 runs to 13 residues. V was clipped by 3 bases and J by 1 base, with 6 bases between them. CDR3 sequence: CASSFTGNTEAFF. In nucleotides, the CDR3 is TGTGCCAGCAGCTTTACAGGGAACACTGAAGCTTTCTTT.

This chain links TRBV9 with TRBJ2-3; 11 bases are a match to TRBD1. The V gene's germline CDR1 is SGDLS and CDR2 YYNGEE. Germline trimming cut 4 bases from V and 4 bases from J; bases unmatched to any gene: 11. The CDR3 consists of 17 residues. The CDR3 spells CASSSRLPGQGADTQYF. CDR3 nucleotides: TGTGCCAGCAGCTCTCGGTTACCGGGACAGGGGGCAGATACGCAGTATTTT.

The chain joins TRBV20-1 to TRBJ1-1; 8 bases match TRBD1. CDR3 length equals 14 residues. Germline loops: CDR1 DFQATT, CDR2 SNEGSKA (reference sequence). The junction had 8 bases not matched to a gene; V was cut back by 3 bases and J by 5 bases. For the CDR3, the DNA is TGCAGTGCTAGTCCGACAGGGGAGTGGACTGAAGCTTTCTTT. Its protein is CSASPTGEWTEAFF.

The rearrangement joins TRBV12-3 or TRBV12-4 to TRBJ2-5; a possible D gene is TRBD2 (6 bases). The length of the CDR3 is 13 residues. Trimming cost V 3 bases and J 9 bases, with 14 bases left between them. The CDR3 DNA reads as TGTGCCAGCAGTTTGGGGCACGGCGGGGCCCAGTACTTC. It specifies CASSLGHGGAQYF.

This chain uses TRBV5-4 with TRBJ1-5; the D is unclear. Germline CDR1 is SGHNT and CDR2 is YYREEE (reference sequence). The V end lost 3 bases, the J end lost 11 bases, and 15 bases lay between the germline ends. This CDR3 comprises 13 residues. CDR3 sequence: CASSSLGAPAQHF. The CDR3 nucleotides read TGTGCCAGCAGCTCCCTCGGTGCCCCGGCCCAGCATTTT.

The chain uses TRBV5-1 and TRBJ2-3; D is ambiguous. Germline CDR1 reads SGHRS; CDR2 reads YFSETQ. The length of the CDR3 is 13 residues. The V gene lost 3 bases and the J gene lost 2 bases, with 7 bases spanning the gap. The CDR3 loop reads CASSSPSTDTQYF. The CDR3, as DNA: TGCGCCAGCAGCTCCCCCTCCACAGATACGCAGTATTTT.

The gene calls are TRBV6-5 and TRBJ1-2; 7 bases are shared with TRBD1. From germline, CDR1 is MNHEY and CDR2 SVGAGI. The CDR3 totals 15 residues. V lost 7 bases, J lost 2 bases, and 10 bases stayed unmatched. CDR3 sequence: CASTTLGQPNYGYTF. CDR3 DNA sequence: TGTGCCAGCACGACCTTGGGACAGCCGAACTATGGCTACACCTTC.

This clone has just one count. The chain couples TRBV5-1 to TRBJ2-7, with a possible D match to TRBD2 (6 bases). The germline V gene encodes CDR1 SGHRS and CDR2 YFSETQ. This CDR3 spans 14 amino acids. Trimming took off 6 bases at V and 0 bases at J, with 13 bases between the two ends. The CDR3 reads CASTTGGVSYEQYF. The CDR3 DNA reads TGCGCCAGCACCACTGGAGGGGTCTCCTACGAGCAGTACTTC. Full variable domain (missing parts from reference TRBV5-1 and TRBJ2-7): KAGVTQTPRYLIKTRGQQVTLSCSPISGHRSVSWYQQTPGQGLQFLFEYFSETQRNKGNFPGRFSGRQFSNSRSEMNVSTLELGDSALYLCASTTGGVSYEQYFGPGTRLTVT.

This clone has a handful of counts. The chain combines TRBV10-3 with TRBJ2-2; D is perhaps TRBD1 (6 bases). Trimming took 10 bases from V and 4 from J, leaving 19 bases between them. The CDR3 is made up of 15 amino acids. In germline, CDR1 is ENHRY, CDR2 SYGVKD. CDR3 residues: CATRSGAEGTGELFF. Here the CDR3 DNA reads TGTGCCACCCGATCAGGGGCCGAGGGCACCGGGGAGCTGTTTTTT.

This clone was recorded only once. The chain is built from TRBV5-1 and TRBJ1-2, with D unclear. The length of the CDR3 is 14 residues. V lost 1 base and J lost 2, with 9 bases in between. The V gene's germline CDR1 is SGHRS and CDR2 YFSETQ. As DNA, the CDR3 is TGCGCCAGCAGCTTGATGGGCAGGAACTATGGCTACACCTTC. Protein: CASSLMGRNYGYTF.

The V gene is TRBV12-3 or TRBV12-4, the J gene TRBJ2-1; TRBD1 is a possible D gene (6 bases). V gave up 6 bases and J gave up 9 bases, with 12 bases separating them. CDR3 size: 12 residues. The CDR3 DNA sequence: TGTGCCAGCAGACAGGGAAGAAGTGAGCAGTTCTTC. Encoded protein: CASRQGRSEQFF.

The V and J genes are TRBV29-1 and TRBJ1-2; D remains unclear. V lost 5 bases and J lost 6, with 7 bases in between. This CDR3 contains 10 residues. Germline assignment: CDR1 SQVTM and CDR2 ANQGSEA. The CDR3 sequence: CSVYANGYTF. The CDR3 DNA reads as TGCAGCGTTTACGCTAATGGCTACACCTTC.

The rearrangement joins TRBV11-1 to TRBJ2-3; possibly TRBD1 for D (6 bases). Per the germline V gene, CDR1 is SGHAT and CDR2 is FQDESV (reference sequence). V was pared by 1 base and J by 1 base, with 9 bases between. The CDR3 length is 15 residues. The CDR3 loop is CASSLEQGRTDTQYF. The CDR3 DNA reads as TGTGCCAGCAGCTTAGAACAGGGACGCACAGATACGCAGTATTTT.

CDR3 sequence: CAWSVQGLPRETQYF. The CDR3 DNA follows: TGTGCCTGGAGTGTTCAAGGACTGCCGAGAGAGACCCAGTACTTC. The rearrangement links TRBV30 to TRBJ2-5; TRBD2 might be the D (5 bases). Trimming cost V 0 bases and J 4 bases, with 15 bases left between them. The CDR3 runs 15 residues. Germline V CDR1 and CDR2: GTSNPN, SVGIG (reference sequence).

The CDR3 region is CASSFPVNTGELFF. CDR3 coding DNA: TGTGCCAGCAGCTTTCCAGTTAACACCGGGGAGCTGTTTTTT. The genes are TRBV7-9 and TRBJ2-2; no firm D call. Germline CDR1 is SEHNR and CDR2 is FQNEAQ (reference sequence). CDR3 length: 14 amino acids. Trimming took 3 bases from V and 2 from J, leaving 7 bases between them.

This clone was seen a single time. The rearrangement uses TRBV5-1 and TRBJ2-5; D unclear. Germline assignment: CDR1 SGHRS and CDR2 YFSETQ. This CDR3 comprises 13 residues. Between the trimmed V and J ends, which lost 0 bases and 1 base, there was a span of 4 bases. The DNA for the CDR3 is TGCGCCAGCAGCTTGGACACCCAAGAGACCCAGTACTTC. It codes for CASSLDTQETQYF. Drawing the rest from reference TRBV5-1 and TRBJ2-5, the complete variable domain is KAGVTQTPRYLIKTRGQQVTLSCSPISGHRSVSWYQQTPGQGLQFLFEYFSETQRNKGNFPGRFSGRQFSNSRSEMNVSTLELGDSALYLCASSLDTQETQYFGPGTRLLVL.